This T cell receptor beta chain was obtained from a study of cytomegalovirus exposure and HLA in healthy donors. Study context: Caucasian-associated ancestry cluster membership applied to approximately 80% of 300 to 450 genotyped donors.

V was pared by 3 bases and J by 2 bases, with 20 bases between. CDR3 length: 17 residues. Germline V gives CDR1 SGDLS, CDR2 YYNGEE. It was with 60 Vbeta and 13 Jbeta primers that the PCR ran. Clones were read by immunoSEQ multiplex PCR, and TCRdb kept only the in-frame ones, dropping some. The repertoire includes about 80,000 clones, nearly 80% of them detected once, and 20% to 30% sits in the top ten. This clone was seen only once. What it binds is unknown. General observations from the study: What TCR beta sequences reportedly achieved was accurate prediction of HLA-A and HLA-B alleles in most subjects. TCR beta V- and J-gene trimming, according to a later analysis, was linked to a missense DCLRE1C variant. Presence/absence results assume similar sequencing depth per donor, which may not hold.

The chain combines TRBV9 with TRBJ1-2, with D possibly TRBD1 on 5 matching bases. Sequenced: PBMCs. The source is a woman between 45 and 60 years old in good health and CMV-seropositive. CDR3 DNA sequence: TGTGCCAGCAGCGAGAACCCGAGGACACCGAACAACTATGGCTACACCTTC. Its translation is CASSENPRTPNNYGYTF.